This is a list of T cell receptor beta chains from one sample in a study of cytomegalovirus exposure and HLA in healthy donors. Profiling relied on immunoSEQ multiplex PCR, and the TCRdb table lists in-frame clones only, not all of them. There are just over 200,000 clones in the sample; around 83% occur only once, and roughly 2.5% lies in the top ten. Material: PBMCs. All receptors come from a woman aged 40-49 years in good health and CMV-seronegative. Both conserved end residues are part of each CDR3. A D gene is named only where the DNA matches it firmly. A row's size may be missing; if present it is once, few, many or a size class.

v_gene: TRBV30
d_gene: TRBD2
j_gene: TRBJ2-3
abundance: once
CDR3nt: TGTGCCTGGGGGGGACTTAGCGGGCAGTATACGCAGTATTTT
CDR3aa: CAWGGLSGQYTQYF

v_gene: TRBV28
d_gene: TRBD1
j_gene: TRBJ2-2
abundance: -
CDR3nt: TGTGCCAGCCGACCCGACAGGGGCCAGAACACCGGGGAGCTGTCTTTT
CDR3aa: CASRPDRGQNTGELSF

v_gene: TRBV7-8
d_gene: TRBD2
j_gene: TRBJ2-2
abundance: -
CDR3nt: TGTGCCAGCAGCTTAGGCCTAGCGGGAGCCCACACCGGGGAGCTGTTTTTT
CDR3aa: CASSLGLAGAHTGELFF

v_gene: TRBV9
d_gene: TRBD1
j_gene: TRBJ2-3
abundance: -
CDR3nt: TGTGCCAGCAGCGCCTCACAGGGGAACTTACCCACAGATACGCAGTATTTT
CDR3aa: CASSASQGNLPTDTQYF

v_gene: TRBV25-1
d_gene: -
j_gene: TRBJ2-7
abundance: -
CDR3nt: TGTGCCAGCAGTGAAAACAACGAGCAGTACTTC
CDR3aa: CASSENNEQYF

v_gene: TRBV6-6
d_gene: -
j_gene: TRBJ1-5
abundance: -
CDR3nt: TGTGCCAGCAGTAGAGGGTCGGGACAGCCCCAGCATTTT
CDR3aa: CASSRGSGQPQHF

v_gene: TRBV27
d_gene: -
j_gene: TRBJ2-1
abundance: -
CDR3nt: TGTGCCAGCAGGCGGAGCTCCTACAATGAGCAGTTCTTC
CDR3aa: CASRRSSYNEQFF

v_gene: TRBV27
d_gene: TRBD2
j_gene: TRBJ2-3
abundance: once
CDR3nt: TGTGCCAGCAGTTTAAAAGCGGGAATAGATACGCAGTATTTT
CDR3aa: CASSLKAGIDTQYF

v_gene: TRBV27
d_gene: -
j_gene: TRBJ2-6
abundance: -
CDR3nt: TGTGCCAGCAGTCAATTCTCTGGGGCCAACGTCCTGACTTTC
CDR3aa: CASSQFSGANVLTF

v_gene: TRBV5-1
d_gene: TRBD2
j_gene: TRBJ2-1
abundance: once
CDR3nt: TGCGCCAGCAGCTCGACTAGCGGGACCACTTACAATGAGCAGTTCTTC
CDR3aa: CASSSTSGTTYNEQFF

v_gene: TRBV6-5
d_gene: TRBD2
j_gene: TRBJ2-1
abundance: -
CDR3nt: TGTGCCAGCAGTTACACTAGCGGGACCAATGAGCAGTTCTTC
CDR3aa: CASSYTSGTNEQFF

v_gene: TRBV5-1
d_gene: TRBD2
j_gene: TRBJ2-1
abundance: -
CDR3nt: TGCGCCAGCAGCTTATTACGGACTAGCGGGATTTACAATGAGCAGTTCTTC
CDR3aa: CASSLLRTSGIYNEQFF

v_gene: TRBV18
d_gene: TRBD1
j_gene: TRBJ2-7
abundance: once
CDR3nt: TGTGCCAGCACGTCCGGGACAGGGGCACCCCCCAACGAGCAGTACTTC
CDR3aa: CASTSGTGAPPNEQYF

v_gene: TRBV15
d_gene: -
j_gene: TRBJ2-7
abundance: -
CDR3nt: TGTGCCACCAGCAGAGATTTTTCCGGCGAGCAGTACTTC
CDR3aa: CATSRDFSGEQYF

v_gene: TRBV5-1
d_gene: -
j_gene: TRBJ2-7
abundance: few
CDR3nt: TGCGCCAGCAGCTTAAGCGCCATCACCTACGAGCAGTACTTC
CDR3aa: CASSLSAITYEQYF

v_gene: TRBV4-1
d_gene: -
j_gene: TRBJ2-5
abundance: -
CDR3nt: TGCGCCAGCAGCCAACTAGGGGGAGGGATAAGGGAGACCCAGTACTTC
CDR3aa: CASSQLGGGIRETQYF

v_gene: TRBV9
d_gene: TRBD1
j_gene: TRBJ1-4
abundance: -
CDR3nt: TGTGCCAGCAGCGCCCGGCAGGGGGGAGGTGAAAAACTGTTTTTT
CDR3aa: CASSARQGGGEKLFF

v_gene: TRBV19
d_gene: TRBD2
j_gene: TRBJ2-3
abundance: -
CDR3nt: TGTGCCAGTAGACCCTGGACTAGCTTGGATACGCAGTATTTT
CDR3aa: CASRPWTSLDTQYF

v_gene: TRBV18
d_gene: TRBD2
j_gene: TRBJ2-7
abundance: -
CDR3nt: TGTGCCAGCTCACCACTTAGCGGGAGATACGAGCAGTACTTC
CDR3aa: CASSPLSGRYEQYF

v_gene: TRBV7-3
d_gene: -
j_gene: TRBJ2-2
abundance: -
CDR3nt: TGTGCCAGCAGCCCAGGCGCGTTAGCCGGGGAGCTGTTTTTT
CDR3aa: CASSPGALAGELFF

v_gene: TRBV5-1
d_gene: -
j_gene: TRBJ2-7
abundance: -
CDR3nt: TGCGCCAGCAGCTATGGGACAATTCCCCCCTACGAGCAGTACTTC
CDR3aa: CASSYGTIPPYEQYF

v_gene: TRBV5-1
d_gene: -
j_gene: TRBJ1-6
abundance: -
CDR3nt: TGCGCCAGCAGCCCGGACAGCCGCTCCTATAATTCACCCCTCCACTTT
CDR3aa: CASSPDSRSYNSPLHF

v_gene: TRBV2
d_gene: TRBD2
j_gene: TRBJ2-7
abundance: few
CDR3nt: TGTGCCAGCAGTTCGGCTAGTAGCGGGAGACGCGAGCAGTACTTC
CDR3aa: CASSSASSGRREQYF

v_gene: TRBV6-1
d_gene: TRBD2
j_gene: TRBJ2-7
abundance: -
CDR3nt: TGTGCCAGCAGTGAAGCACTAGCGGGATCAACCTACGAGCAGTACTTC
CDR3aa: CASSEALAGSTYEQYF

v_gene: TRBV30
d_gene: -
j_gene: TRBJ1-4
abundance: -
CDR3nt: TGTGCCTGGAGTGTCCTAGGGAGGTTAGGAGAAAAACTGTTTTTT
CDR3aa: CAWSVLGRLGEKLFF

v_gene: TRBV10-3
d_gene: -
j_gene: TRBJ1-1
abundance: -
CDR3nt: TGTGCCATCAGTGGAGCGAACACTGAAGCTTTCTTT
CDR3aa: CAISGANTEAFF

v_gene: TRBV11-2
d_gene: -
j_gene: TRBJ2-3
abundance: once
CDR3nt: TGTGCCAGCAGCTCCCCTCAGGGGACAACTGGGACAGATACGCAGTATTTT
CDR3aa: CASSSPQGTTGTDTQYF

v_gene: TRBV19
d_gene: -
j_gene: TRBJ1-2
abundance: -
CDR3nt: TGTGCCAGTAGTCCTAGTTCCCTTGGACGGACTCTCTATGGCTACACCTTC
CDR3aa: CASSPSSLGRTLYGYTF

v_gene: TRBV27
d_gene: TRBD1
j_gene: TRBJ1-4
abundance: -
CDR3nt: TGTGCCAGCCCCCGGGGACAGGGGGCTCCCACAACTAATGAAAAACTGTTTTTT
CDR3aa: CASPRGQGAPTTNEKLFF

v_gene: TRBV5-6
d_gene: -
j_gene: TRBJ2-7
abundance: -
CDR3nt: TGTGCCAGCAGCTTGGCCCCGTTTTCTCGGACAGTCTCCTACGAGCAGTACTTC
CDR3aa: CASSLAPFSRTVSYEQYF

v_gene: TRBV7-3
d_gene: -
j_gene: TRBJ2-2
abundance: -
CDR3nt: TGTGCCAGCAGCCCTCTCGGGACAACGAACACCGGGGAGCTGTTTTTT
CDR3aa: CASSPLGTTNTGELFF

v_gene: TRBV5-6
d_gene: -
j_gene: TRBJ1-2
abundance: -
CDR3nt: TGTGCCAGCAGCTTCTTCACAGTTATCAACTATGGCTACACCTTC
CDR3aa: CASSFFTVINYGYTF

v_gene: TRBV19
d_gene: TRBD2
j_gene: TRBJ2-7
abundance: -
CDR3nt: TGTGCCAGTAACCCGACTAGCGGGAGTCCGAACGAGCAGTACTTC
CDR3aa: CASNPTSGSPNEQYF

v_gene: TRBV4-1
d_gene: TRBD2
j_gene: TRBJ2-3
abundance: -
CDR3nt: TGCGCCAGCAGCCAAGGGACTAGCGGGAGGATACAAGTCGGCACAGATACGCAGTATTTT
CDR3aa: CASSQGTSGRIQVGTDTQYF

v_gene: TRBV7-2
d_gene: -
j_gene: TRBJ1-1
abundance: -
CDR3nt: TGTGCCAGCAGCACACAGGGTGGAGACACTGAAGCTTTCTTT
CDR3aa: CASSTQGGDTEAFF

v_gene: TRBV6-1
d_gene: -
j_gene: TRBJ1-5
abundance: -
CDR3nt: TGTGCCAGCAGTGCCTGGACTCTATCAGATCAGCCCCAGCATTTT
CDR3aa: CASSAWTLSDQPQHF

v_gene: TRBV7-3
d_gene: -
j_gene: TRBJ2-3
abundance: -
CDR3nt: TGTGCCAGCAGCTTAGGAGGGGTCAAAGATACGCAGTATTTT
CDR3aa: CASSLGGVKDTQYF

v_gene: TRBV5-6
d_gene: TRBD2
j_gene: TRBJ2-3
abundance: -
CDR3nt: TGTGCCAGCAGCTTGACTAGCGGCACAGATACGCAGTATTTT
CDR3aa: CASSLTSGTDTQYF

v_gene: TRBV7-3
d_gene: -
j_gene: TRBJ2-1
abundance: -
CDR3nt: TGTGCCAGCAGCGAAAATCCCGGGAGCTACAATGAGCAGTTCTTC
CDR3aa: CASSENPGSYNEQFF

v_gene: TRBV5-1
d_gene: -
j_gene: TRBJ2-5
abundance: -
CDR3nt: TGCGCCAGCAGCTTGTTTACTGCTGGGACCCAGTACTTC
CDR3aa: CASSLFTAGTQYF

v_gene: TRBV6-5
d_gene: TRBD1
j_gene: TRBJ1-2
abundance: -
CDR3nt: TGTGCCAGCACCGGACAGGGTGCTAACTATGGCTACACCTTC
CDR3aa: CASTGQGANYGYTF

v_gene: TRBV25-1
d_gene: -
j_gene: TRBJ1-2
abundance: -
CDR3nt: TGTGCCAGCGGCCCCCAGGGTAACTATGGCTACACCTTC
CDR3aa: CASGPQGNYGYTF

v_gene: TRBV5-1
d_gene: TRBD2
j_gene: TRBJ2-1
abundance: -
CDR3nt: TGCGCCAGCAGCTTGAATCCTAGCGGGGCATACAATGAGCAGTTCTTC
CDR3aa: CASSLNPSGAYNEQFF

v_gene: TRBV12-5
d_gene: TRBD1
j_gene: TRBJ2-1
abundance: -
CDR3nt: TGTGCTAGTGGCCTCGGCACCGGACAGGTCTACAATGAGCAATTCTTC
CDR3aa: CASGLGTGQVYNEQFF

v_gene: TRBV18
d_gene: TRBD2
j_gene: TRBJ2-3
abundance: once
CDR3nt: TGTGCCAGCTCACCACAGGCAGGGAGGGCAGATACGCAGTATTTT
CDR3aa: CASSPQAGRADTQYF

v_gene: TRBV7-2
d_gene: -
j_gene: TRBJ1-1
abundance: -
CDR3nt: TGTGCCAGCAGCTTAGTAAAATTGTCCTGGTCAGGGGCTAACACTGAAGCTTTCTTT
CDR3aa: CASSLVKLSWSGANTEAFF